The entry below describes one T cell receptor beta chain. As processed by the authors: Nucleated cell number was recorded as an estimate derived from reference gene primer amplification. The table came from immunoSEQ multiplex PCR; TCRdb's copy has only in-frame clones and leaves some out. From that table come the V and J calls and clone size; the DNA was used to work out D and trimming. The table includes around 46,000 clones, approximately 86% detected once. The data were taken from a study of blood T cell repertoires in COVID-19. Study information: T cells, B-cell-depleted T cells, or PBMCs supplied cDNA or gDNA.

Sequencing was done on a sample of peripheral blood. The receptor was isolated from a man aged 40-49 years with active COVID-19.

CDR3 protein: CASSPRGSGSATGELFF. The CDR3 coding sequence is TGTGCCAGCTCACCAAGAGGCTCGGGGTCGGCCACCGGGGAGCTGTTTTTT. The chain joins TRBV18 to TRBJ2-2, with TRBD2 as a possible D gene (5 bases). The V end was cut by 2 bases, the J end by 4 bases, with 17 bases between. Germline lookup yields CDR1 KGHSH and CDR2 LQKENI. There are 17 residues in the CDR3.